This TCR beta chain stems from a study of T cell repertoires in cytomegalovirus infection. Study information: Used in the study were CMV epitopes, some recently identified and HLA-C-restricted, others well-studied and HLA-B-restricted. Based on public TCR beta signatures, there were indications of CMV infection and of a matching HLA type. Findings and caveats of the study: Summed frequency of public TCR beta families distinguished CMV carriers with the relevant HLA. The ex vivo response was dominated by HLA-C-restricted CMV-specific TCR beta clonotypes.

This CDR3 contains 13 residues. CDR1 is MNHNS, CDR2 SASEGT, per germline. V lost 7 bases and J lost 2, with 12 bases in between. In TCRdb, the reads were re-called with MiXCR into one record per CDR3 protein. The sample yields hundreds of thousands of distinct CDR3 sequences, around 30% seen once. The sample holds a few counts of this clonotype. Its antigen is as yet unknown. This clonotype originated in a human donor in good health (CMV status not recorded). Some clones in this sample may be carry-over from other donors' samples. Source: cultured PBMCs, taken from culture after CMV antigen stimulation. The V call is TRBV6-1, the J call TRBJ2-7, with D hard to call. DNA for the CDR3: TGTGCCAGCAACTCGGGCCAAACCTACGAGCAGTACTTC. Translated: CASNSGQTYEQYF.